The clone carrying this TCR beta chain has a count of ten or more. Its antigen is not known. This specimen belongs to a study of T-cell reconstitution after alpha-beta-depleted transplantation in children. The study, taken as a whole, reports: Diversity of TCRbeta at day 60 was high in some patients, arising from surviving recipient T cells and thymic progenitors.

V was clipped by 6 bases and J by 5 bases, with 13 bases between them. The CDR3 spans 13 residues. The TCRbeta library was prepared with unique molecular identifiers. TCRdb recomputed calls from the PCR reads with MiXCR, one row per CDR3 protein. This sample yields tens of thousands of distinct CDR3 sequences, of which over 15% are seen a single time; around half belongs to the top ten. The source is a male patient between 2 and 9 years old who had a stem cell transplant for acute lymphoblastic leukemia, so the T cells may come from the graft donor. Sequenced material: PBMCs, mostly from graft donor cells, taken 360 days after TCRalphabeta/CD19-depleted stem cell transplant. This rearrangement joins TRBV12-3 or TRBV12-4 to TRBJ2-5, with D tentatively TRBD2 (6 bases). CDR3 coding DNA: TGTGCCAGCAGATCACTAGCAGCGGAGACCCAGTACTTC. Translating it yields CASRSLAAETQYF.